The 11 T cell receptor beta chains below were found in one sample sequenced in a study of CD8+ T cells in alopecia areata. The sequencing template was cDNA reverse transcribed from extracted RNA. TCRdb's copy holds only in-frame clones and misses some; the assay was immunoSEQ multiplex PCR. Among around 190,000 clones listed, more than 55% were seen once. Sample: CD8+ T cells sorted from blood. These receptors were taken from a human donor in good health.

The chain recombines TRBV7-9 with TRBJ2-5; 7 bases map to TRBD1. After removal of 4 bases from V and 5 bases from J, the junction contained 4 bases not matched to a gene. Germline V gene data show CDR1 as SEHNR and CDR2 as FQNEAQ (reference sequence). The CDR3 sequence is 13 residues long. Here the CDR3 reads CASSSDRVETQYF. The CDR3 coding sequence is TGTGCCAGCAGCTCTGACAGGGTGGAGACCCAGTACTTC. Looking up the rest from reference TRBV7-9 and TRBJ2-5 gives the full variable domain: DTGVSQNPRHKITKRGQNVTFRCDPISEHNRLYWYRQTLGQGPEFLTYFQNEAQLEKSRLLSDRFSAERPKGSFSTLEIQRTEQGDSAMYLCASSSDRVETQYFGPGTRLLVL.

The V gene is TRBV9, the J gene TRBJ2-5; either TRBD1 or TRBD2 may fit D (5 bases each). From germline, CDR1 is SGDLS and CDR2 YYNGEE. Trimming stripped 6 bases from V and 1 base from J, with 16 bases between. This CDR3 has 15 residues. Here the CDR3 DNA reads TGTGCCAGCACCCCCTCGGGGACGCCCCAAGAGACCCAGTACTTC. Its protein product is CASTPSGTPQETQYF. The full variable domain, its missing parts supplied by reference TRBV9 and TRBJ2-5, is DSGVTQTPKHLITATGQRVTLRCSPRSGDLSVYWYQQSLDQGLQFLIQYYNGEERAKGNILERFSAQQFPDLHSELNLSSLELGDSALYFCASTPSGTPQETQYFGPGTRLLVL.

The chain couples TRBV11-2 to TRBJ1-2, with D unclear. The CDR3 has 15 amino acids. Germline V gene data show CDR1 as SGHAT and CDR2 as FQNNGV. With 5 bases removed from V and 6 bases from J, the gap between germline ends came to 19 bases. Here the CDR3 reads CASSPISVQKDGYTF. The CDR3 region has the DNA TGTGCCAGCAGCCCCATTTCGGTACAGAAGGATGGCTACACCTTC.

V is TRBV2 and J is TRBJ1-1; D not resolved. Between the trimmed V and J ends, which lost 6 bases and 2 bases, there was a span of 10 bases. CDR1 and CDR2 (germline): SNHLY, FYNNEI. This CDR3 is 13 amino acids long. Written as DNA, the CDR3 is TGTGCCAGCAGGCGCGACGGAAACACTGAAGCTTTCTTT. This codes for CASRRDGNTEAFF.

V usage is TRBV6-5 and J usage is TRBJ1-1; possibly TRBD1 for D (5 bases). The germline V and J ends were trimmed by 5 bases and 4 bases, with 17 bases remaining between them. The CDR3 totals 15 residues. The germline gives CDR1 MNHEY, CDR2 SVGAGI. The CDR3, as DNA: TGTGCCAGCAGTCAGGGACGGGTGGAAGGCACTGAAGCTTTCTTT. Its protein is CASSQGRVEGTEAFF.

DNA of the CDR3: TGTGCCAGCAGCTTCGGAGCAGATACGCAGTATTTT. Translation gives CASSFGADTQYF. The genes are TRBV5-4 and TRBJ2-3; D unclear. V was clipped by 2 bases and J by 4 bases, with 5 bases between them. The germline V gene encodes CDR1 SGHNT and CDR2 YYREEE (reference sequence). The CDR3 is 12 residues long.

The chain recombines TRBV4-1 with TRBJ2-7; 7 bases map to TRBD2. The CDR3 is 15 residues long. V lost 1 base, J lost 6 bases, and 9 bases stayed unmatched. Germline CDR1 is MGHRA and CDR2 is YSYEKL. The CDR3 DNA is TGCGCCAGCAGCCAAGTTGGGACTAACTCTCTCGAGCAGTACTTC. The encoded protein is CASSQVGTNSLEQYF.

The V call is TRBV11-2, the J call TRBJ2-7; D unclear. CDR3 length: 12 residues. Germline CDR1 reads SGHAT; CDR2 reads FQNNGV. Trimming took 4 bases from V and 4 from J, leaving 8 bases between them. The CDR3 DNA is TGTGCCAGCAGCTCGACCTGGTACGAGCAGTACTTC. Its translation is CASSSTWYEQYF.

The chain employs TRBV2 and TRBJ2-6; 7 nucleotides align to TRBD1. V shed 7 bases and J 4 bases; nucleotides not matched to a gene: 19. From germline, CDR1 is SNHLY and CDR2 FYNNEI. This CDR3 is built from 19 residues. In DNA, the CDR3 is TGTGCCAGCATCGGAATGGCGGACAGGTTCAGCTCCGGGGCCAACGTCCTGACTTTC. It specifies CASIGMADRFSSGANVLTF.

V is TRBV29-1 and J is TRBJ1-1, with D perhaps TRBD1 (5 bases). V dropped 6 bases and J dropped 5 bases, with 22 bases sitting between them. The CDR3 length is 15 residues. Germline CDR1 SQVTM, CDR2 ANQGSEA. The CDR3 here is CSVCLVYPGGTEAFF. CDR3 nucleotide sequence: TGCAGCGTATGTTTAGTATACCCGGGGGGGACTGAAGCTTTCTTT.

The rearrangement links TRBV2 to TRBJ1-1; 7 nucleotides line up with TRBD1. CDR1 is SNHLY and CDR2 is FYNNEI in the germline V gene. This CDR3 has 15 amino acids. Trimming removed 6 bases from V and 1 base from J; junction bases left unmatched: 8. The CDR3 DNA sequence: TGTGCCAGCAGGGGCAGGGGGATAGAGAACACTGAAGCTTTCTTT. It translates to CASRGRGIENTEAFF. The whole variable domain, filled in from reference TRBV2 and TRBJ1-1, reads EPEVTQTPSHQVTQMGQEVILRCVPISNHLYFYWYRQILGQKVEFLVSFYNNEISEKSEIFDDQFSVERPDGSNFTLKIRSTKLEDSAMYFCASRGRGIENTEAFFGQGTRLTVV.